Below are 16 T cell receptor beta chains sequenced from a single sample in a study of cytomegalovirus exposure and HLA in healthy donors. The primer mix had 60 Vbeta and 13 Jbeta primers. The protocol was immunoSEQ multiplex PCR, while the TCRdb copy is restricted to in-frame clones and leaves out a portion. The sample lists about 220,000 clones, approximately 82% seen once, with under 0.8% in the top ten. Sequencing was done on a sample of PBMCs. These receptors were obtained from a young man in good health and CMV-seronegative.

The genes are TRBV27 and TRBJ2-6, with TRBD1 identical over 9 bases. The CDR3 has 16 residues. Germline V lookup: CDR1 MNHEY, CDR2 SMNVEV (reference sequence). V lost 4 bases to trimming and J lost 8 bases; unmatched junction nucleotides: 9. The CDR3 coding sequence is TGTGCCAGCAGTTCAGAGACAGGGGGTCCCCCCAACGTCCTGACTTTC. Translating it yields CASSSETGGPPNVLTF.

This chain links TRBV6-5 with TRBJ1-2; 7 nucleotides agree with TRBD1. From germline, CDR1 is MNHEY and CDR2 SVGAGI. The CDR3 runs 14 residues. Trimming at V came to 5 bases and at J to 2 bases, leaving 5 bases not matched to a gene. CDR3 in amino acids: CASSAYRGNYGYTF. The CDR3 bases are TGTGCCAGCAGTGCCTACAGGGGCAACTATGGCTACACCTTC.

The chain recombines TRBV2 with TRBJ1-5; D may be TRBD1 (5 bases). With 7 bases removed from V and 6 bases from J, the gap between germline ends came to 16 bases. The CDR3 covers 14 residues. In germline, CDR1 is SNHLY, CDR2 FYNNEI. CDR3 protein: CASKREQGGQPQHF. The CDR3, as DNA: TGTGCCAGCAAGCGGGAGCAGGGAGGTCAGCCCCAGCATTTT.

The CDR3 DNA sequence: TGTGCCAGCAGCCCCTACCGCGGACAGGGGGTGAAAGCTTTCTTT. Protein: CASSPYRGQGVKAFF. The chain links TRBV6-5 to TRBJ1-1, with TRBD1 identical over 10 bases. The CDR3 loop spans 15 amino acids. Germline V lookup: CDR1 MNHEY, CDR2 SVGAGI. Germline trimming cut 6 bases from V and 9 bases from J; bases unmatched to any gene: 13.

J is TRBJ1-1 and V is TRBV6-5; 8 nucleotides line up with TRBD1. Germline V gene sequence: CDR1 MNHEY, CDR2 SVGAGI. The CDR3 consists of 15 residues. The trim removed 3 bases at V and 4 bases at J, leaving 7 bases unmatched. CDR3 amino acids: CASSYSGTGGTEAFF. The DNA for the CDR3 is TGTGCCAGCAGTTATTCCGGGACAGGAGGCACTGAAGCTTTCTTT.

The J gene is TRBJ2-1, the V gene TRBV19; no definite D call. V lost 1 base and J 3 bases, leaving 13 bases between the germline ends. The CDR3 has 16 residues. Germline CDR1 reads LNHDA; CDR2 reads SQIVND (reference sequence). Written as DNA, the CDR3 is TGTGCCAGTAGTATAGGAGCAGGTGTCGTCTACAATGAGCAGTTCTTC. It translates to CASSIGAGVVYNEQFF.

This clone was seen more than once but under ten times. This rearrangement joins TRBV30 to TRBJ1-1; D possibly corresponds to TRBD1 (6 bases). The germline V gene encodes CDR1 GTSNPN and CDR2 SVGIG (reference sequence). CDR3 length: 14 residues. Trimming took 3 bases from V and 1 from J, leaving 12 bases between them. In nucleotides, the CDR3 is TGTGCCTGGAGGATAGCAGGGGCGAACACTGAAGCTTTCTTT. Translating gives CAWRIAGANTEAFF. The full variable domain, its missing parts supplied by reference TRBV30 and TRBJ1-1, is SQTIHQWPATLVQPVGSPLSLECTVEGTSNPNLYWYRQAAGRGLQLLFYSVGIGQISSEVPQNLSASRPQDRQFILSSKKLLLSDSGFYLCAWRIAGANTEAFFGQGTRLTVV.

The chain has TRBV11-2 and TRBJ1-5, with 8 bases lining up with TRBD1. The CDR3 extends over 15 amino acids. Germline CDR1 reads SGHAT; CDR2 reads FQNNGV. The V gene end was trimmed by 5 bases and the J gene end by 6 bases; junction bases not matched to a gene: 9. This CDR3 is CASSLNQGAGQPQHF. The DNA of the CDR3 is TGTGCCAGCAGCCTAAATCAGGGGGCAGGTCAGCCCCAGCATTTT.

V is TRBV6-1 and J is TRBJ1-1; 8 nucleotides align to TRBD1. This CDR3 has 15 amino acids. Germline-derived CDR1 and CDR2 are MNHNS and SASEGT. Trimming cost V 4 bases and J 5 bases; bases outside gene matches: 9. DNA for the CDR3: TGTGCCAGCAGTGCCAATCAGGGGGCTCGGACTGAAGCTTTCTTT. This gives the protein CASSANQGARTEAFF.

The CDR3 protein is CAWAEIEQFF. CDR3 sequence (DNA): TGTGCCTGGGCGGAGATTGAGCAGTTCTTC. The genes are TRBV30 and TRBJ2-1, with D hard to call. The CDR3 is made up of 10 amino acids. Trimming took off 5 bases at V and 9 bases at J, with 8 bases between the two ends. The V gene's germline CDR1 is GTSNPN and CDR2 SVGIG (reference sequence).

This rearrangement joins TRBV19 to TRBJ2-7; 7 bases are a match to TRBD1. The V segment lost 7 bases and the J segment 1 base; nucleotides outside the gene matches: 10. Germline V gene sequence: CDR1 LNHDA, CDR2 SQIVND (reference sequence). This CDR3 has 15 amino acids. DNA of the CDR3: TGTGCCAGTACCCCTCGACAGGGCGATTCCTACGAGCAGTACTTC. Translation gives CASTPRQGDSYEQYF. The entire variable domain, with the rest obtained from reference TRBV19 and TRBJ2-7, is as follows: DGGITQSPKYLFRKEGQNVTLSCEQNLNHDAMYWYRQDPGQGLRLIYYSQIVNDFQKGDIAEGYSVSREKKESFPLTVTSAQKNPTAFYLCASTPRQGDSYEQYFGPGTRLTVT.

V gene TRBV28 combines with J gene TRBJ2-7; 9 nucleotides agree with TRBD2. The CDR3 extends over 14 amino acids. The junction had 8 bases not matched to a gene; V was cut back by 5 bases and J by 6 bases. Germline V CDR1 and CDR2: MDHEN, SYDVKM. CDR3 sequence (DNA): TGTGCCAGCAGTATAACCGGGACTAGCTTCGAGCAGTACTTC. Amino acid sequence: CASSITGTSFEQYF.

In its sample, this clone was seen once. The V call is TRBV4-1, the J call TRBJ2-7; 12 bases are a match to TRBD2. The CDR3 loop spans 15 amino acids. The junction had 3 bases not matched to a gene; V was cut back by 5 bases and J by 1 base. The germline gives CDR1 MGHRA, CDR2 YSYEKL. The CDR3 sequence: CASSRTSGTSYEQYF. DNA of the CDR3: TGCGCCAGCAGCAGGACTAGCGGGACGTCCTACGAGCAGTACTTC.

The chain joins TRBV19 to TRBJ1-2; 9 bases align to TRBD1. The CDR3 spans 14 residues. The germline CDR1 and CDR2 sequences are LNHDA and SQIVND (reference sequence). V trimming: 6 bases; J trimming: 6 bases; junction bases outside the gene matches: 8. CDR3 coding DNA: TGTGCCAGTAGAATACAGGGGGCGTCAGATGGCTACACCTTC. Its protein product is CASRIQGASDGYTF.

The count of this clone is one. The J gene is TRBJ2-7, the V gene TRBV21-1; the table's D call, TRBD2, has no DNA check behind it. TRBV21-1 is a listed pseudogene. There are 20 residues in the CDR3. The CDR3 DNA reads as TGTGCCAGCAGCAAAGGGTGGGTGGGGACTAGCGGGTTCCGCGGCTACGAGCAGTACTTC. Residues: CASSKGWVGTSGFRGYEQYF.

This chain links TRBV25-1 with TRBJ2-5; TRBD2 agrees at 7 bases. V lost 3 bases to trimming and J lost 3 bases; unmatched junction nucleotides: 7. The length of the CDR3 is 15 residues. Germline V gene sequence: CDR1 MGHDK, CDR2 SYGVNS. CDR3 protein: CASSDLLADEETQYF. For the CDR3, the DNA is TGTGCCAGCAGTGACCTGCTAGCGGACGAAGAGACCCAGTACTTC.